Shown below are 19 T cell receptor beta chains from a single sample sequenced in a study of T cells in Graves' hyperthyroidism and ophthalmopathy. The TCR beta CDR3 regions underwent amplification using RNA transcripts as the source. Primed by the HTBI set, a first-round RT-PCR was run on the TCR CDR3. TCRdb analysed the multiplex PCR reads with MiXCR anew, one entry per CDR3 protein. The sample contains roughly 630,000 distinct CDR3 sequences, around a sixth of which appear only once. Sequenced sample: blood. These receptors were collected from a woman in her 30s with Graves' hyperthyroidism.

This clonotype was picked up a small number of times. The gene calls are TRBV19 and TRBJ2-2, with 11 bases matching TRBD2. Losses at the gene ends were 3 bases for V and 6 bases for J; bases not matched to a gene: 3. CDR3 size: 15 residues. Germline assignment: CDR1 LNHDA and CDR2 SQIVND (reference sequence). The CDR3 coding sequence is TGTGCCAGTAGTATTGTAGCGGGAGGGCCCGGGGAGCTGTTTTTT. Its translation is CASSIVAGGPGELFF.

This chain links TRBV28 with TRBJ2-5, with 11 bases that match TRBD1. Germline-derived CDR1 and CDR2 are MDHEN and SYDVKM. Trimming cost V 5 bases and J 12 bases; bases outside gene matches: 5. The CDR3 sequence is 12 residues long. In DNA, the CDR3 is TGTGCCAGCAGTCCGGACAGGGGGCGGGAGTACTTC. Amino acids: CASSPDRGREYF.

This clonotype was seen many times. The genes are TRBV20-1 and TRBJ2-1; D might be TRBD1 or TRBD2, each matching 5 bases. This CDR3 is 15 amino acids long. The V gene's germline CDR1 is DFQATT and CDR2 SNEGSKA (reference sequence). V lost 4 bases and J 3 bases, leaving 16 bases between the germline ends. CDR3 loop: CSATGRGPNYNEQFF. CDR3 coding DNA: TGCAGTGCTACAGGGCGCGGGCCGAACTACAATGAGCAGTTCTTC.

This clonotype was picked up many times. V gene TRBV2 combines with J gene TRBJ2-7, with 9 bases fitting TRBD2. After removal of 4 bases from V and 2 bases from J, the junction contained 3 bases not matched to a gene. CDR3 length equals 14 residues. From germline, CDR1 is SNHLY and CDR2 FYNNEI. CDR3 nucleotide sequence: TGTGCCAGCAGTGCGGCGGGAGGGCCCTACGAGCAGTACTTC. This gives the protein CASSAAGGPYEQYF.

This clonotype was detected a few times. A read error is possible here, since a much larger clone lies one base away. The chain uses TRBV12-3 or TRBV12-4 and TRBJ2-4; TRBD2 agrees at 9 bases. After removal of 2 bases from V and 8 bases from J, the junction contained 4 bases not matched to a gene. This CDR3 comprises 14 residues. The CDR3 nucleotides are TGTGCCAGCAGTTTAAAGCGGGGGGAAGACATTCAGTACTTC. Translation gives CASSLKRGEDIQYF.

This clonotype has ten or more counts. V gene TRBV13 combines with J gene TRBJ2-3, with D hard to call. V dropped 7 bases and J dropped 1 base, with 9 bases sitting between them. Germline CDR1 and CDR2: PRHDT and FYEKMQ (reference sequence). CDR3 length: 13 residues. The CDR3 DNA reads TGTGCCAGCACTTTACTACGCACAGATACGCAGTATTTT. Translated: CASTLLRTDTQYF.

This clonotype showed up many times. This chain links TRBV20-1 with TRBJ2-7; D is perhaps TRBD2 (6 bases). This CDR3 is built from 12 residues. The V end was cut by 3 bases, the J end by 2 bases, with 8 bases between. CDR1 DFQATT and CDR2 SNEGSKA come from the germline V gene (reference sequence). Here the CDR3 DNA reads TGCAGTGCTAGTAGCGGCCCCTACGAGCAGTACTTC. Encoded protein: CSASSGPYEQYF.

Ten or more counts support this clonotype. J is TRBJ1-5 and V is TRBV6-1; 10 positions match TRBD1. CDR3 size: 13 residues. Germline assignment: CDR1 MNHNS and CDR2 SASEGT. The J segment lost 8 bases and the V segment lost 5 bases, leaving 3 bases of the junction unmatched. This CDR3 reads CASSRQGAEPQHF. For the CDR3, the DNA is TGTGCCAGCAGTAGACAGGGGGCCGAGCCCCAGCATTTT.

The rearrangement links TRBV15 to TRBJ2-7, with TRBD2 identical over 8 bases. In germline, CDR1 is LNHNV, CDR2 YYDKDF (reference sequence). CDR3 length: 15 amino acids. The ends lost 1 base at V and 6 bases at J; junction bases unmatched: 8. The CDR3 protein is CATSRGSGRGGEQYF. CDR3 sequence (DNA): TGTGCCACCAGCAGAGGAAGCGGGAGAGGAGGCGAGCAGTACTTC.

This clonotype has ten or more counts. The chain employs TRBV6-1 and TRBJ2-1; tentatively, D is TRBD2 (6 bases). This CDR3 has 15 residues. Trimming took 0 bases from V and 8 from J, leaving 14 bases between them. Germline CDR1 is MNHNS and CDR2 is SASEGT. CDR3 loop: CASSEAPGAPYEQFF. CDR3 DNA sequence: TGTGCCAGCAGTGAAGCGCCGGGAGCCCCCTATGAGCAGTTCTTC.

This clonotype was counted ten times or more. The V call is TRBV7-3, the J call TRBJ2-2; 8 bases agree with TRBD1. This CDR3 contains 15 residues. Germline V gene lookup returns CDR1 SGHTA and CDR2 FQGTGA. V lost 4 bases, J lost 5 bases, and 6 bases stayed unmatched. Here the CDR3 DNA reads TGTGCCAGCAGCTCCTCAGGGGGCAGGACCGGGGAGCTGTTTTTT. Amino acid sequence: CASSSSGGRTGELFF.

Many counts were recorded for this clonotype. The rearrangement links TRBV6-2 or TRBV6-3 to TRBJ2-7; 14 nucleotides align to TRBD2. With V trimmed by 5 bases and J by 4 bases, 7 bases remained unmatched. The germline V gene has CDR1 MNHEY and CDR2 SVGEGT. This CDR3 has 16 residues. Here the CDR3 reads CASSPGLAGDWYEQYF. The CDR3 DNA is TGTGCCAGCAGTCCGGGACTAGCGGGAGACTGGTACGAGCAGTACTTC.

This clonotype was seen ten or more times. The chain's CDR3 is CASSRPSGGNSPLHF. Here the CDR3 DNA reads TGTGCCAGCAGTCGTCCGTCGGGTGGGAATTCACCCCTCCACTTT. The chain couples TRBV28 to TRBJ1-6; D uncertain. CDR3 length: 15 residues. V dropped 5 bases and J dropped 7 bases, with 15 bases sitting between them. From germline, CDR1 is MDHEN and CDR2 SYDVKM.

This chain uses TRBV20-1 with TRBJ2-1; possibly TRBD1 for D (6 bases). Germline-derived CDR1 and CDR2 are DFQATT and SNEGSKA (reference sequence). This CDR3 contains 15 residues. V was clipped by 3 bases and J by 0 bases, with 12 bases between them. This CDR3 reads CSASEGESSYNEQFF. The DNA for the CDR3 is TGCAGTGCTAGCGAGGGGGAGAGCTCCTACAATGAGCAGTTCTTC.

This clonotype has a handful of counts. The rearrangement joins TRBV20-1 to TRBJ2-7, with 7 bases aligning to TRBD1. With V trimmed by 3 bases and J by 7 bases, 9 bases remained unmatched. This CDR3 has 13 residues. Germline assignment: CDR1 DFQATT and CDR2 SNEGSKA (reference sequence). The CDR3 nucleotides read TGCAGTGCTAGGGCGACAGGGCCCCGGGAGCAGTACTTC. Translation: CSARATGPREQYF.

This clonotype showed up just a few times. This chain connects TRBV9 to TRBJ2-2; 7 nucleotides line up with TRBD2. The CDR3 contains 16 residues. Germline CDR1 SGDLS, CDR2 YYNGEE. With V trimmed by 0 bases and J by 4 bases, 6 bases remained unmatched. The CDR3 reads CASSVERDQITGELFF. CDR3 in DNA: TGTGCCAGCAGCGTAGAGCGGGACCAAATCACCGGGGAGCTGTTTTTT.

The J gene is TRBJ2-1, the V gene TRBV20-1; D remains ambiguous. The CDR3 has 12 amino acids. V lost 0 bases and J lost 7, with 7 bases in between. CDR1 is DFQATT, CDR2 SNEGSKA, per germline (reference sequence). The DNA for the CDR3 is TGCAGTGCTAGAGATACCCGGAATGAGCAGTTCTTC. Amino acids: CSARDTRNEQFF.

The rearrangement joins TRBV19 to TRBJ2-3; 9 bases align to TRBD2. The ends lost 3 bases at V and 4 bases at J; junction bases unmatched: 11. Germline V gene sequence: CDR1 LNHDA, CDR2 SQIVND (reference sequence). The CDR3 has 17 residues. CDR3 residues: CASSIPDSSGSADTQYF. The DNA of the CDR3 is TGTGCCAGTAGTATCCCTGATAGTAGCGGGAGTGCAGATACGCAGTATTTT.

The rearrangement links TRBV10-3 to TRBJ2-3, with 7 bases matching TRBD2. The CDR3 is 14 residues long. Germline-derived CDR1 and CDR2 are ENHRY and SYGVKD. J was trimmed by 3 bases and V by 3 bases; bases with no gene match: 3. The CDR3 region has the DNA TGTGCCATCAGTGAAGGGAGGGAAACAGATACGCAGTATTTT. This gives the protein CAISEGRETDTQYF.